The 3 T cell receptor beta chains below come from one sample, sequenced in a study of blood T cell repertoires in COVID-19 (dated by TCRdb to about 2020). Receptor libraries were prepared by the immunoSEQ multiplex PCR assay. Drawn from immuneACCESS, this table holds only the in-frame rearrangements with V and J called that TCRdb kept. Clones are partly lost; checked studies trace under half to an unresolved V gene and leave the rest unexplained. For this sample the table gives 150,000 to 200,000 clones, of which roughly four fifths were detected only once. The leading ten clones occupy approximately 8% of the sample. Sequenced: peripheral blood. The receptors were gathered from a woman between 65 and 79 years old with COVID-19, enrolled during active disease.

J is TRBJ2-5 and V is TRBV9; tentatively, D is TRBD2 (6 bases). The CDR3 has 13 residues. Germline V gene sequence: CDR1 SGDLS, CDR2 YYNGEE. Trimming removed 7 bases from V and 5 bases from J, with 15 bases in between. CDR3 nucleotide sequence: TGTGCCAGCGGGGCGGGGTCAGGGGAGACCCAGTACTTC. Protein sequence: CASGAGSGETQYF.

The V call is TRBV5-1, the J call TRBJ2-1, with 9 bases aligning to TRBD1. CDR1 is SGHRS, CDR2 YFSETQ, per germline. Trimming at V came to 2 bases and at J to 9 bases, leaving 9 bases not matched to a gene. The CDR3 has 15 amino acids. Written as DNA, the CDR3 is TGCGCCAGCAGCTTACTCCCGGGACAGGGAATTGAGCAGTTCTTC. Translated: CASSLLPGQGIEQFF.

The chain employs TRBV7-2 and TRBJ2-3, with 12 positions matching TRBD2. CDR3 length: 15 residues. V dropped 5 bases and J dropped 5; count of bases not matched to a gene: 5. The germline gives CDR1 SGHTA, CDR2 FQGNSA. The CDR3 region has the DNA TGTGCCAGCAGCCCTAGCGGGAGGGTGGTAGATACGCAGTATTTT. It specifies CASSPSGRVVDTQYF.